This T cell receptor (beta chain) originates from a study of blood T cell repertoires in COVID-19. Whole-study context: The United States, Italy and Spain provided the acute and convalescent COVID-19 samples. The cDNA or gDNA used as material had been derived from T cells, B-cell-depleted T cells, or PBMCs.

The CDR3 contains 14 residues. Germline V CDR1 and CDR2: MNHEY, SVGAGI. The V end was cut by 5 bases, the J end by 2 bases, with 12 bases between. Measured with immunoSEQ multiplex PCR; TCRdb has only the in-frame clones, and not every one. The data show 95,000 to 150,000 clones, with approximately 82% seen just once and 5.5% to 6% held by the top ten. This chain connects TRBV6-5 to TRBJ2-5; D is perhaps TRBD2 (5 bases). The TCR was taken from an elderly man with active or convalescent COVID-19. The material sequenced was peripheral blood. The CDR3 DNA reads TGTGCCAGCAGTAGCCCGGGAAGGCAAGAGACCCAGTACTTC. Translating gives CASSSPGRQETQYF.